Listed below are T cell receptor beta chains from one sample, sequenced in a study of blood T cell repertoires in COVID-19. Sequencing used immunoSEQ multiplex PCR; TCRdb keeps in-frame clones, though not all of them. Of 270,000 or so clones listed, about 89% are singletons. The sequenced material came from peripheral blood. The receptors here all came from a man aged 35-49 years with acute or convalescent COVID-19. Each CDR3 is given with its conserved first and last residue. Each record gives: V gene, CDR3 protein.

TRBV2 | CASRDRRELSNEKLFF
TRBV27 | CASRIRTSGVAEAFF
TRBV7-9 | CASSPPGGSYNEQFF
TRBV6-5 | CASNPTGGDTEAFF
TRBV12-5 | CASGFREDSGNTIYF
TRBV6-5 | CASEAGGPDTQYF
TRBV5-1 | CASSLVPGQTNQETQYF
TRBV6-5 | CATFSAGGNQPQHF
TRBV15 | CATSRGGTNAEAFF
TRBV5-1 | CASSLAGTDRTEAFF
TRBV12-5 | CASGPQGTLYF
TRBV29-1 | CSVEIQGSTTGELFF
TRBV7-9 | CASSPRDNEQFF
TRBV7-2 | CASSSRWNEQFF
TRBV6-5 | CASRGGQNYGYTF
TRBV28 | CASSLRVSGNTIYF
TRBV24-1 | CATSDSGASSYNEQFF
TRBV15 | CATSRETQTNYGYTF
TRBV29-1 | CSVNRDTGSTEAFF
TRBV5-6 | CASSPPRGTGLYEQYF
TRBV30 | CAWSVLLFGTAPGNTIYF
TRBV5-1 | CASSWGDDNSPLHF
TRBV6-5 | CASSYSGRGGNTEAFF